These 20 T cell receptor beta chains originate from one sample sequenced in a study of early T cells in non-severe SARS-CoV-2 infection. TCRdb called the 5' RACE reads again in MiXCR, with one record for every CDR3 protein. This table holds approximately 71,000 distinct CDR3 sequences, roughly 12% found once. Sequencing was performed on whole blood. The origin of the receptors is an adult who was a healthcare worker with PCR-confirmed SARS-CoV-2 infection or an uninfected control (not recorded which).

Ten or more counts support this clonotype. V gene TRBV18 combines with J gene TRBJ2-1; 11 bases line up with TRBD2. J gave up 7 bases and V 3 bases, and 8 bases lay outside the gene matches. The germline V gene encodes CDR1 KGHSH and CDR2 LQKENI. The CDR3 contains 16 residues. This CDR3 reads CASSPRKTSGINEQFF. The CDR3 DNA reads as TGTGCCAGCTCACCTAGAAAGACTAGCGGGATAAATGAGCAGTTCTTC.

This clonotype appeared a few times. This sequence joins TRBV29-1 and TRBJ2-6; D perhaps matches TRBD2 (7 bases). The CDR3 runs to 15 residues. Per germline, CDR1 SQVTM and CDR2 ANQGSEA. The V gene lost 8 bases and the J gene lost 1 base, with 15 bases spanning the gap. The CDR3 loop is CSPTGGLSGANVLTF. As DNA, the CDR3 is TGCAGCCCCACGGGGGGCCTTTCTGGGGCCAACGTCCTGACTTTC.

This chain links TRBV18 with TRBJ1-1, with 8 bases lining up with TRBD1. This CDR3 region has 14 residues. After removal of 3 bases from V and 3 bases from J, the junction contained 3 bases not matched to a gene. Germline V gives CDR1 KGHSH, CDR2 LQKENI. CDR3 residues: CASSPQQGDTEAFF. CDR3 DNA sequence: TGTGCCAGCTCACCGCAACAGGGGGACACTGAAGCTTTCTTT.

The chain links TRBV6-4 to TRBJ2-3; 10 positions match TRBD2. The CDR3 sequence is 15 residues long. Germline V gene sequence: CDR1 MRHNA, CDR2 SNTAGT. Trimming at V came to 5 bases and at J to 2 bases, leaving 4 bases not matched to a gene. CDR3 DNA sequence: TGTGCCAGCAGTTCCAGCGGGGGGGCCACAGATACGCAGTATTTT. Residues: CASSSSGGATDTQYF.

This clonotype was detected many times. This chain connects TRBV5-1 to TRBJ2-7, with D perhaps TRBD2 (5 bases). Germline CDR1 and CDR2: SGHRS and YFSETQ. The ends were cut back, 0 bases at V and 0 bases at J, with 10 bases in the middle. The CDR3 is 15 residues long. The CDR3: CASSLGRNPSYEQYF. The CDR3 nucleotides are TGCGCCAGCAGCTTGGGGAGGAACCCCTCCTACGAGCAGTACTTC.

This clonotype was observed many times. The rearrangement uses TRBV10-3 and TRBJ2-7; no definite D call. V gave up 3 bases and J gave up 3 bases, with 3 bases separating them. Germline V gene sequence: CDR1 ENHRY, CDR2 SYGVKD. The CDR3 totals 11 residues. This CDR3 is CAISENYEQYF. The CDR3 region has the DNA TGTGCCATCAGTGAAAACTACGAGCAGTACTTC.

The chain has TRBV29-1 and TRBJ1-2; TRBD1 aligns across 11 bases. V was clipped by 3 bases and J by 4 bases; unmatched bases: 4. CDR1 is SQVTM and CDR2 is ANQGSEA in the germline V gene. The CDR3 length is 14 residues. The CDR3 sequence is CSVDGTGGGYGYTF. CDR3 DNA sequence: TGCAGCGTTGACGGGACAGGGGGAGGCTATGGCTACACCTTC.

This clonotype was counted a few times. The chain combines TRBV19 with TRBJ2-1, with D hard to call. V dropped 2 bases and J dropped 2 bases, with 10 bases sitting between them. Germline V gene sequence: CDR1 LNHDA, CDR2 SQIVND (reference sequence). The CDR3 is made up of 15 amino acids. The CDR3 here is CASSIRRSPYNEQFF. Written as DNA, the CDR3 is TGTGCCAGTAGTATACGAAGAAGTCCCTACAATGAGCAGTTCTTC. The full variable domain, in which reference TRBV19 and TRBJ2-1 provide the parts outside the CDR3, is DGGITQSPKYLFRKEGQNVTLSCEQNLNHDAMYWYRQDPGQGLRLIYYSQIVNDFQKGDIAEGYSVSREKKESFPLTVTSAQKNPTAFYLCASSIRRSPYNEQFFGPGTRLTVL.

Many counts were recorded for this clonotype. The chain is built from TRBV10-3 and TRBJ2-1, with unresolved D. This CDR3 is 15 amino acids long. V lost 2 bases and J lost 8, with 16 bases in between. The germline V gene encodes CDR1 ENHRY and CDR2 SYGVKD. The CDR3 bases are TGTGCCATCAGTGAGCCAGATTTGGGGATACATGAGCAGTTCTTC. The encoded protein is CAISEPDLGIHEQFF.

The sample holds a few counts of this clonotype. The chain combines TRBV7-2 with TRBJ2-4; tentative D call: TRBD2 (5 bases). CDR1 SGHTA and CDR2 FQGNSA come from the germline V gene. The V end lost 5 bases, the J end lost 0 bases, and 11 bases lay between the germline ends. The CDR3 is 15 residues long. The CDR3 region is CASSLPGIAKNIQYF. The DNA of the CDR3 is TGTGCCAGCAGCCTTCCGGGAATAGCCAAAAACATTCAGTACTTC.

This clonotype was detected many times. The gene calls are TRBV10-3 and TRBJ2-7; maybe TRBD1 (5 bases). Trimming stripped 1 base from V and 6 bases from J, with 7 bases between. This CDR3 is built from 12 residues. Germline values: CDR1 ENHRY, CDR2 SYGVKD. CDR3 loop: CAISEFRGEQYF. The CDR3 DNA is TGTGCCATCAGTGAGTTTAGGGGCGAGCAGTACTTC.

Ten or more counts support this clonotype. V usage is TRBV18 and J usage is TRBJ2-3, with a possible D match to TRBD2 (6 bases). Germline assignment: CDR1 KGHSH and CDR2 LQKENI. With 4 bases removed from V and 6 bases from J, the gap between germline ends came to 23 bases. This CDR3 is 17 amino acids long. CDR3 bases: TGTGCCAGCTCACGATCCCCGGTGGGGGAGGCGTTGGATACGCAGTATTTT. Residues: CASSRSPVGEALDTQYF.

This clonotype appeared many times. The V gene is TRBV29-1, the J gene TRBJ2-1; D not certain. V lost 4 bases, J lost 7 bases, and 14 bases lay in between. Germline CDR1 is SQVTM and CDR2 is ANQGSEA. The CDR3 runs to 13 residues. The CDR3 protein is CSVARDLGNEQFF. The CDR3 coding sequence is TGCAGCGTTGCCAGAGACCTAGGTAATGAGCAGTTCTTC.

The chain employs TRBV27 and TRBJ1-2; D gene unclear. V was clipped by 8 bases and J by 4 bases, with 11 bases between them. This CDR3 is built from 12 residues. CDR1 MNHEY and CDR2 SMNVEV come from the germline V gene (reference sequence). CDR3 sequence reads: CASADGPYGYTF. CDR3 coding DNA: TGTGCCAGCGCGGACGGACCCTATGGCTACACCTTC.

This clonotype was detected only a few times. This CDR3 fails to terminate in the conserved phenylalanine or tryptophan, so it likely reflects a read error. This chain joins TRBV19 and TRBJ1-1; the match to TRBD1 covers 7 bases. Per the germline V gene, CDR1 is LNHDA and CDR2 is SQIVND (reference sequence). V shed 7 bases, J shed 7 bases, and the junction held 12 bases outside the gene matches. The CDR3 contains 14 residues. CDR3 bases: TGTGCCAGTACGAGGGGGCTCCGTCCGGGTGAAGCTTTCTCT. It codes for CASTRGLRPGEAFS.

This clonotype was observed many times. The V and J genes are TRBV20-1 and TRBJ2-3; the D is unclear. Germline loops: CDR1 DFQATT, CDR2 SNEGSKA (reference sequence). Deletions cut 3 bases from V and 2 bases from J, with 15 bases between. The CDR3 runs 15 residues. For the CDR3, the DNA is TGCAGTGCTAGTGCCGTCGAGGCTACCACAGATACGCAGTATTTT. It yields the protein CSASAVEATTDTQYF.

In this sample, this clonotype turned up many times. This chain joins TRBV30 and TRBJ2-3, with D unresolved. Looked up from germline, CDR1 is GTSNPN and CDR2 is SVGIG (reference sequence). V dropped 2 bases and J dropped 5 bases, with 14 bases sitting between them. The CDR3 loop spans 14 amino acids. The CDR3 DNA follows: TGTGCCTGGAGTTTCGGTGGTATGGGAGATACGCAGTATTTT. Translated: CAWSFGGMGDTQYF. Full variable domain (missing parts from reference TRBV30 and TRBJ2-3): SQTIHQWPATLVQPVGSPLSLECTVEGTSNPNLYWYRQAAGRGLQLLFYSVGIGQISSEVPQNLSASRPQDRQFILSSKKLLLSDSGFYLCAWSFGGMGDTQYFGPGTRLTVL.

CDR3: CASSLGWRFEDTQYF. The DNA of the CDR3 is TGCGCCAGCAGCTTGGGGTGGAGGTTCGAAGATACGCAGTATTTT. This chain connects TRBV5-1 to TRBJ2-3, with TRBD2 as a possible D gene (5 bases). The CDR3 runs 15 residues. V dropped 0 bases and J dropped 5 bases, with 13 bases sitting between them. The germline V gene encodes CDR1 SGHRS and CDR2 YFSETQ. Using reference TRBV5-1 and TRBJ2-3 for the parts outside the CDR3, the full variable domain is KAGVTQTPRYLIKTRGQQVTLSCSPISGHRSVSWYQQTPGQGLQFLFEYFSETQRNKGNFPGRFSGRQFSNSRSEMNVSTLELGDSALYLCASSLGWRFEDTQYFGPGTRLTVL.

The chain couples TRBV6-6 to TRBJ2-2, with D possibly TRBD2 on 6 matching bases. The CDR3 totals 15 residues. Trimming stripped 2 bases from V and 5 bases from J, with 12 bases between. Germline loops: CDR1 MNHNY, CDR2 SVGAGI (reference sequence). The CDR3, as DNA: TGTGCCAGCAGTTACGGAAGGGCGGGAACCGGGGAGCTGTTTTTT. Protein: CASSYGRAGTGELFF.

This clonotype was seen a few times. This chain joins TRBV6-5 and TRBJ2-5; D uncertain. Germline V CDR1 and CDR2: MNHEY, SVGAGI. The V end lost 5 bases, the J end lost 4 bases, and 17 bases lay between the germline ends. CDR3 length: 15 amino acids. The CDR3 region has the DNA TGTGCCAGCAGTCCTTTCTGGCCGGCCGGAGAGACCCAGTACTTC. This gives the protein CASSPFWPAGETQYF.